This is a list of T cell receptor beta chains from one sample in a study of T cell responses to AZD1222 COVID-19 vaccine. The assay was immunoSEQ multiplex PCR, and TCRdb's table has in-frame clones only and misses some. The sample carries 60,000 to 95,000 clones, about nine tenths recorded once. The sample here was peripheral blood, taken 28 days after the second AZD1222 dose. The receptor set was obtained from an adult who received the AZD1222 COVID-19 vaccine. CDR3s include the opening cysteine and the closing phenylalanine or tryptophan. A D gene is named only where the DNA matches it firmly. A row's size may be missing; if present it is once, few, many or a size class.

>-|TRBV6-5|TRBJ2-3|-|13
CASSYLDGDTQYF
TGTGCCAGCAGTTACCTGGATGGAGATACGCAGTATTTT
>-|TRBV2|TRBJ1-4|-|11
CASRYTEKLFF
TGTGCCAGCAGGTACACCGAAAAACTGTTTTTT
>-|TRBV14|TRBJ1-3|-|13
CASSQSRGNTIYF
TGTGCCAGCAGCCAGTCCAGGGGAAACACCATATATTTT
>-|TRBV2|TRBJ2-3|-|15
CASSRDLSATDTQYF
TGTGCCAGCAGCCGGGACCTCTCTGCCACAGATACGCAGTATTTT
>-|TRBV10-3|TRBJ2-7|-|13
CAIRGAGFYEQYF
TGTGCCATCAGAGGGGCAGGATTCTACGAGCAGTACTTC
>-|TRBV15|TRBJ1-4|-|15
CATSVNILSNEKLFF
TGTGCCACCAGCGTTAACATACTATCTAATGAAAAACTGTTTTTT
>-|TRBV5-6|TRBJ2-2|once|16
CASSPDGGLNTGELFF
TGTGCCAGCAGCCCTGATGGGGGGCTGAACACCGGGGAGCTGTTTTTT
>TRBD2|TRBV7-8|TRBJ2-1|-|15
CASSSRLAQYNEQFF
TGTGCCAGCAGCTCAAGACTAGCGCAGTACAATGAGCAGTTCTTC
>-|TRBV2|TRBJ2-2|-|16
CASSVRRTANTGELFF
TGTGCCAGCAGTGTTCGCAGGACAGCTAACACCGGGGAGCTGTTTTTT
>-|TRBV7-2|TRBJ2-3|-|15
CASSLGQGLTDTQYF
TGTGCCAGCAGCTTAGGGCAGGGGCTCACAGATACGCAGTATTTT
>-|TRBV30|TRBJ2-4|-|12
CAWTPLGNIQYF
TGTGCCTGGACTCCCTTGGGGAACATTCAGTACTTC
>-|TRBV23-1|TRBJ2-5|-|15
CASSPQVGYQETQYF
TGCGCCAGCAGTCCGCAGGTAGGGTACCAAGAGACCCAGTACTTC
>-|TRBV6-5|TRBJ1-1|-|12
CASSPGLSEAFF
TGTGCCAGCAGCCCAGGGCTCTCTGAAGCTTTCTTT
>-|TRBV10-1|TRBJ2-3|-|13
CASSESFADTQYF
TGCGCCAGCAGTGAGAGTTTCGCAGATACGCAGTATTTT
>TRBD1|TRBV28|TRBJ1-1|-|20
CASSHTQISIIGQANTEAFF
TGTGCCAGCAGTCACACCCAAATATCAATTATCGGACAGGCGAACACTGAAGCTTTCTTT
>-|TRBV12-5|TRBJ1-1|-|14
CASCGDQGWTEAFF
TGTGCTAGTTGCGGGGACCAGGGGTGGACTGAAGCTTTCTTT
>-|TRBV18|TRBJ1-2|-|13
CASSPPHGNGYTF
TGTGCCAGCTCACCACCGCACGGGAATGGCTACACCTTC
>-|TRBV5-1|TRBJ1-4|-|14
CASSTSTGYEKLFF
TGCGCCAGCAGCACAAGCACAGGGTACGAAAAACTGTTTTTT
>-|TRBV30|TRBJ1-1|-|13
CAWKVHEDTEAFF
TGTGCCTGGAAGGTTCATGAGGACACTGAAGCTTTCTTT
>-|TRBV5-1|TRBJ2-5|-|13
CASSFWGGRTQYF
TGCGCCAGCAGCTTCTGGGGGGGGCGGACCCAGTACTTC
>-|TRBV4-1|TRBJ1-6|-|18
CASSQVGLRALGNSPLHF
TGCGCCAGCAGCCAAGTAGGTCTTAGGGCTCTAGGAAATTCACCCCTCCACTTT
>-|TRBV2|TRBJ1-2|-|15
CASSEVEGANYGYTF
TGTGCCAGCAGTGAAGTGGAGGGAGCTAACTATGGCTACACCTTC
>-|TRBV10-1|TRBJ2-1|-|14
CASSERGPVNEQFF
TGCGCCAGCAGTGAGCGGGGCCCGGTCAATGAGCAGTTCTTC
>TRBD2|TRBV9|TRBJ2-7|-|16
CASSETSGGASYEQYF
TGTGCCAGCAGCGAGACTAGCGGGGGGGCCTCCTACGAGCAGTACTTC
>-|TRBV13|TRBJ1-6|-|15
CASSLSQNYNSPLHF
TGTGCCAGCAGTTTATCACAGAACTATAATTCACCCCTCCACTTT
>TRBD1|TRBV18|TRBJ2-5|-|15
CASSPGTGGGETQYF
TGTGCCAGCTCACCCGGGACAGGGGGCGGCGAGACCCAGTACTTC
>-|TRBV5-6|TRBJ2-1|-|13
CASSLLGNNEQFF
TGTGCCAGCAGCTTGTTGGGGAACAATGAGCAGTTCTTC